The 2 T cell receptor beta chains below were found in one sample sequenced in a study of circulating tumor DNA in untreated peripheral T-cell lymphoma. The repertoire was sequenced with immunoSEQ multiplex PCR; TCRdb's copy has only in-frame clones and lacks some. The top ten clones hold around 8.7% of a sample with over 100 clones, more than 75% of them seen once. The sample taken for sequencing was cell-free DNA from blood serum. The source is a human donor with peripheral T-cell lymphoma.

This clone has just a few counts. V gene TRBV5-1 combines with J gene TRBJ2-3, with TRBD2 as a possible D gene (6 bases). The germline V gene encodes CDR1 SGHRS and CDR2 YFSETQ. The V and J ends lost 4 bases and 1 base respectively, with 16 bases between them. There are 16 residues in the CDR3. The chain's CDR3 is CASSPGEQPGTDTQYF. Written as DNA, the CDR3 is TGCGCCAGCAGCCCGGGAGAGCAGCCGGGCACAGATACGCAGTATTTT.

The rearrangement joins TRBV30 to TRBJ1-1, with D maybe TRBD1 (6 bases). Germline CDR1 is GTSNPN and CDR2 is SVGIG (reference sequence). Trimming took off 7 bases at V and 1 base at J, with 10 bases between the two ends. The CDR3 consists of 12 residues. The CDR3 coding sequence is TGTGCCTTCCTACAGGGGAACACTGAAGCTTTCTTT. Encoded protein: CAFLQGNTEAFF.